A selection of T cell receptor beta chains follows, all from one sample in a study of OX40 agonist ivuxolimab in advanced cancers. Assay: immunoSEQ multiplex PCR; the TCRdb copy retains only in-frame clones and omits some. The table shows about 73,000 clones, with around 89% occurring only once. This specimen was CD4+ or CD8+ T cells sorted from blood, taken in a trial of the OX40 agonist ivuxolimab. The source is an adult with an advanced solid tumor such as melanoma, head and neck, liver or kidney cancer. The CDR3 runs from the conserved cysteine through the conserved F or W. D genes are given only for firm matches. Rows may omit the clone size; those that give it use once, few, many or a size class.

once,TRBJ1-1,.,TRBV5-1,TGCGCCAGCAGCTCCCTAGAGACCGGGAACACTGAAGCTTTCTTT,CASSSLETGNTEAFF
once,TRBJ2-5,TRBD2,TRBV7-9,TGTGCCAGCAGCTTAGACCCGGGAGGAGAGACCCAGTACTTC,CASSLDPGGETQYF
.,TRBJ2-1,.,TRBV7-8,TGTGCCAGCAGCCCCGCTTGGAGCTCCTACAATGAGCAGTTCTTC,CASSPAWSSYNEQFF
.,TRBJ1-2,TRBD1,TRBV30,TGTGCCTGGAGTGTAGGGGGCAGGATAATCGATGGCTACACCTTC,CAWSVGGRIIDGYTF
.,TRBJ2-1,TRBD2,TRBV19,TGTGCCAGTAGTATAGGAGGGAGGTGGCTAGCGGCCTACAATGAGCAGTTCTTC,CASSIGGRWLAAYNEQFF
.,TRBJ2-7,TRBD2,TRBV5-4,TGTGCCAGCAGGAGCGGGAGGGTGGACGAGCAGTACTTC,CASRSGRVDEQYF
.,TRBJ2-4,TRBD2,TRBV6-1,TGTGCCAGCAGTGGCCTAGCGGGAGGGTTCGGCATTCAGTACTTC,CASSGLAGGFGIQYF
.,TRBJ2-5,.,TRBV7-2,TGTGCCAGCAGCTTAGTGGACATAGGAGAGACCCAGTACTTC,CASSLVDIGETQYF
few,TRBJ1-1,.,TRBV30,TGTGCCTGGAGTGCACAGGGATACACTGAAGCTTTCTTT,CAWSAQGYTEAFF
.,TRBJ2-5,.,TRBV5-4,TGTGCCAGCAGCGCTGGTGGCAGCCAAGAGACCCAGTACTTC,CASSAGGSQETQYF
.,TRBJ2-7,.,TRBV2,TGTGCCAGCAGTGATGTAGCGCGTAGTTACGAGCAGTACTTC,CASSDVARSYEQYF
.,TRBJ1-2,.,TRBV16,TGTGCCAGCAGCCAATGGGCAGGAGGTGACTATGGCTACACCTTC,CASSQWAGGDYGYTF
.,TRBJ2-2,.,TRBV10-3,TGTGCCATCAGTAACACCGGGGAGCTGTTTTTT,CAISNTGELFF
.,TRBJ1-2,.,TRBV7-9,TGTGCCAGCACCCCTGGGTGGGCGGTCTATGGCTACACCTTC,CASTPGWAVYGYTF
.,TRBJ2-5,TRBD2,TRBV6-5,TGTGCCAGCAGTTCGGGACTAGGGGGAGAGACCCAGTACTTC,CASSSGLGGETQYF
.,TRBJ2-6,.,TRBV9,TGTGCCAGCAGCGCGACTCCCTCTGGGGCCAACGTCCTGACTTTC,CASSATPSGANVLTF
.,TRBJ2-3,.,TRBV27,TGTGCCAGCAGTCGCAGGGGCAGGGCCCACACAGATACGCAGTATTTT,CASSRRGRAHTDTQYF
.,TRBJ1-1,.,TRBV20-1,TGCAGTGCTAGTGTGCTGGCTGAAGCTTTCTTT,CSASVLAEAFF
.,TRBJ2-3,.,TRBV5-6,TGTGCCAGCAGCCCCGACCGGTATAGCACAGATACGCAGTATTTT,CASSPDRYSTDTQYF
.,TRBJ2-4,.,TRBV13,TGTGCCAGCAGCTTAAGGTTGGGCGATGGGGACATTCAGTACTTC,CASSLRLGDGDIQYF
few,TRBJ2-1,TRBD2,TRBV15,TGTGCCACCAGTGTACTAGCGGCCCGAAGGAGTGCTGAGCAGTTCTTC,CATSVLAARRSAEQFF
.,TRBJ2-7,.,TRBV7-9,TGTGCCAGCAGTCTCAGACAGGAATCCTACGAGCAGTACTTC,CASSLRQESYEQYF
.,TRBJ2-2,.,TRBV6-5,TGTGCCAGCCACCCCGGGACACAGAACACCGGGGAGCTGTTTTTT,CASHPGTQNTGELFF
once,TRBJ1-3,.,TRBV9,TGTGCCAGCACCTTGGAGGGCTCTGGAAACACCATATATTTT,CASTLEGSGNTIYF